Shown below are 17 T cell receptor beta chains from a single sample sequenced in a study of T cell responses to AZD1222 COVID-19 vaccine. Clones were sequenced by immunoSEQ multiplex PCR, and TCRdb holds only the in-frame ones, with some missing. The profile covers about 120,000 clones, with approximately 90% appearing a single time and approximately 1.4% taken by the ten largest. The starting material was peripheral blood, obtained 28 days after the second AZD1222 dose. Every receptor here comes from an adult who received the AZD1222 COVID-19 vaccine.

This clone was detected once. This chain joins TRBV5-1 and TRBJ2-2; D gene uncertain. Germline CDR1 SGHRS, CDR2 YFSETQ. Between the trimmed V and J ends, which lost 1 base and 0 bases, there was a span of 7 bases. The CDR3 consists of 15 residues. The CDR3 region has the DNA TGCGCCAGCAGCTTGAAGGTTACGAACACCGGGGAGCTGTTTTTT. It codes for CASSLKVTNTGELFF.

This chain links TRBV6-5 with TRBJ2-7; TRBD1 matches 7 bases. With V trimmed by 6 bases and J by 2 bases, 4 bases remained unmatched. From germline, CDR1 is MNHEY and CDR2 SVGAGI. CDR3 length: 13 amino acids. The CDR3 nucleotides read TGTGCCAGCAGGACCGGGACAGCCTACGAGCAGTACTTC. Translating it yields CASRTGTAYEQYF.

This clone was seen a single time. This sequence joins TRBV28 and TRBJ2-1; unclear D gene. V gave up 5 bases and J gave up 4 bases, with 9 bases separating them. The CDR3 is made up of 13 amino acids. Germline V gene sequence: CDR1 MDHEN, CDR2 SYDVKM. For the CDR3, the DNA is TGTGCCAGCAGTCAGGCCCCGTACAATGAGCAGTTCTTC. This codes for CASSQAPYNEQFF.

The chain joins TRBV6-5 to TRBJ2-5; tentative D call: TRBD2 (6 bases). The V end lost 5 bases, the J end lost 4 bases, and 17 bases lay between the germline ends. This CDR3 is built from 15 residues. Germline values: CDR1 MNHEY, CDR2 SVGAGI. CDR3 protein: CASSRRTLGGETQYF. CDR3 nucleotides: TGTGCCAGCAGTCGCCGGACGCTGGGAGGAGAGACCCAGTACTTC.

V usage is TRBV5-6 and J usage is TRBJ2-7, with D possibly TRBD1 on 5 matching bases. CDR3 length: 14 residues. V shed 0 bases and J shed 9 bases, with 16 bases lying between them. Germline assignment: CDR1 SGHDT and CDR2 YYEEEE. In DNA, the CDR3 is TGTGCCAGCAGCTTGGTATTAGGGGCCCAGGGGCAGTACTTC. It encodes CASSLVLGAQGQYF.

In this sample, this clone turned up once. Here the CDR3 DNA reads TGTGCCAGCAGCCAACCCGGACTAGCGGGACTCTACACCGGGGAGCTGTTTTTT. Its translation: CASSQPGLAGLYTGELFF. This chain uses TRBV3-1 (or the pseudogene TRBV3-2) with TRBJ2-2; 12 bases fit TRBD2. The germline CDR1 and CDR2 sequences are LGHDT and YNNKEL (reference sequence). The CDR3 has 18 amino acids. J lost 3 bases, V lost 2 bases, and 7 bases had no gene match.

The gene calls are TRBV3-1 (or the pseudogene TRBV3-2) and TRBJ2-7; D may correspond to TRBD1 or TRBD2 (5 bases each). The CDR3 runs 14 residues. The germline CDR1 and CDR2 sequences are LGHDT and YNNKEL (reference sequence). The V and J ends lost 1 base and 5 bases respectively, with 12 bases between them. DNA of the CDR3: TGTGCCAGCAGCCAAGGTTTCATGGGGGACGAGCAGTACTTC. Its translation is CASSQGFMGDEQYF.

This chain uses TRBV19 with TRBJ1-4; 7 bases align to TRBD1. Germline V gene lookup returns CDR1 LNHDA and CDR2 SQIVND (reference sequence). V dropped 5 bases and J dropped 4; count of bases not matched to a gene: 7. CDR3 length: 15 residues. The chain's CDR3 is CASSSGQDLNEKLFF. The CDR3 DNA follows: TGTGCCAGTAGTTCCGGACAGGACCTTAATGAAAAACTGTTTTTT.

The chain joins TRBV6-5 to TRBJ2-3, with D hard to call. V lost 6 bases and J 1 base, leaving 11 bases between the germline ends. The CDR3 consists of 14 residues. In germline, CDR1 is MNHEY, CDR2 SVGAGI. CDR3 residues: CASSLAGGTDTQYF. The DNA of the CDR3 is TGTGCCAGCAGCCTCGCTGGTGGCACAGATACGCAGTATTTT.

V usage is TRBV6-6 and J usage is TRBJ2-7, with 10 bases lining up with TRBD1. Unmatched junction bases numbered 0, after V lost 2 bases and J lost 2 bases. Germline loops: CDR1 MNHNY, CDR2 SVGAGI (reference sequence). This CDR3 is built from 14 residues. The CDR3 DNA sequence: TGTGCCAGCAGTTACGGGACAGGGGCCTACGAGCAGTACTTC. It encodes CASSYGTGAYEQYF.

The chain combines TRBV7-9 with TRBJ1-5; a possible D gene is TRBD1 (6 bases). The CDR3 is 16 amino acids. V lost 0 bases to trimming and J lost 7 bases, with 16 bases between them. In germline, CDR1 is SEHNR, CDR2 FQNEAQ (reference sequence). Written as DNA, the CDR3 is TGTGCCAGCAGCTTAGCAGGCAGAGGGGGTATGCAGCCCCAGCATTTT. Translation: CASSLAGRGGMQPQHF.

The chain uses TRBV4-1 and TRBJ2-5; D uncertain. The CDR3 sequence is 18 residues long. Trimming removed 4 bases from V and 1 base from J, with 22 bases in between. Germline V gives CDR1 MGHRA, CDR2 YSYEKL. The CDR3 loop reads CASSLSYEEIGSQETQYF. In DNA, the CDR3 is TGCGCCAGCAGCCTGTCTTATGAGGAGATAGGCTCCCAAGAGACCCAGTACTTC.

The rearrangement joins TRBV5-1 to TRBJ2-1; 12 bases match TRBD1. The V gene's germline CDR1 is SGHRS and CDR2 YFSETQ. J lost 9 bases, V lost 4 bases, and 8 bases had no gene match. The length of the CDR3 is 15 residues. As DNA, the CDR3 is TGCGCCAGCAGCGCAACCGGGACAGGGGGCAGTGAGCAGTTCTTC. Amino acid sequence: CASSATGTGGSEQFF. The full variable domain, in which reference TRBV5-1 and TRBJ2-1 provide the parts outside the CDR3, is KAGVTQTPRYLIKTRGQQVTLSCSPISGHRSVSWYQQTPGQGLQFLFEYFSETQRNKGNFPGRFSGRQFSNSRSEMNVSTLELGDSALYLCASSATGTGGSEQFFGPGTRLTVL.

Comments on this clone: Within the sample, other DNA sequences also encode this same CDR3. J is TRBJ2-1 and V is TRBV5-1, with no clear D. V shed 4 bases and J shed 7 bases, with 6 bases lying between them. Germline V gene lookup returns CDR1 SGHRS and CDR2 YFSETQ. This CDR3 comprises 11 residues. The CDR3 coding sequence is TGCGCCAGCAGCGGTGCGAATGAGCAGTTCTTC. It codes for CASSGANEQFF.

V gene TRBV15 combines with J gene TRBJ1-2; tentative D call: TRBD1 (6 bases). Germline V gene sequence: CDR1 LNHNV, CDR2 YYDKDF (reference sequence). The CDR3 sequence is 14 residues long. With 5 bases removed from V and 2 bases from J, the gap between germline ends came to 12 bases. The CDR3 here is CATSRAGTNYGYTF. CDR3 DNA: TGTGCCACCAGCCGAGCAGGGACAAACTATGGCTACACCTTC.

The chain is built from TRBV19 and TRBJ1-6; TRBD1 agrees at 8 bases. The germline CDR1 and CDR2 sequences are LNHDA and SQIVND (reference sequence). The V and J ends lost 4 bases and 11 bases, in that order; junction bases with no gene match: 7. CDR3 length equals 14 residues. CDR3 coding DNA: TGTGCCAGTAGTAACGGACAGGGAAGTACACCCCTCCACTTT. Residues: CASSNGQGSTPLHF.

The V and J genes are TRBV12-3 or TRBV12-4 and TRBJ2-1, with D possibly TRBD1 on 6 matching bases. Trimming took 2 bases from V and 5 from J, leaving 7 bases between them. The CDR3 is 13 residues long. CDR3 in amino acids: CASSLQGNNEQFF. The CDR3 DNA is TGTGCCAGCAGTTTACAGGGGAACAATGAGCAGTTCTTC.